This T cell receptor beta chain is from a study of STAT5B mutations in CD4+ large granular lymphocyte leukemia. Study-level points and caveats: CD4-sorted patient repertoires seemed more clonal than healthy CD4+ repertoires.

Generated by immunoSEQ multiplex PCR, the TCRdb table keeps only in-frame clones and is missing some. This sample has fewer than 35,000 clones; 69% occur once, and the top ten carry 2.5% to 3%. Notes on this clone: Its specificity is unknown.

The sequenced material came from CD4+ T cells from blood buffy coats. The sequence was collected from a human donor in good health.

Written as DNA, the CDR3 is TGTGCCAGCAGCCCTAAAACAGTTAACACCGGGGAGCTGTTTTTT. Translated, it gives CASSPKTVNTGELFF. The chain has TRBV5-4 and TRBJ2-2; D is ambiguous. Trimming took 4 bases from V and 2 from J, leaving 12 bases between them. The CDR3 loop spans 15 amino acids. The germline gives CDR1 SGHNT, CDR2 YYREEE (reference sequence). Supplemented by reference TRBV5-4 and TRBJ2-2, the full variable domain reads ETGVTQSPTHLIKTRGQQVTLRCSSQSGHNTVSWYQQALGQGPQFIFQYYREEENGRGNFPPRFSGLQFPNYSSELNVNALELDDSALYLCASSPKTVNTGELFFGEGSRLTVL.